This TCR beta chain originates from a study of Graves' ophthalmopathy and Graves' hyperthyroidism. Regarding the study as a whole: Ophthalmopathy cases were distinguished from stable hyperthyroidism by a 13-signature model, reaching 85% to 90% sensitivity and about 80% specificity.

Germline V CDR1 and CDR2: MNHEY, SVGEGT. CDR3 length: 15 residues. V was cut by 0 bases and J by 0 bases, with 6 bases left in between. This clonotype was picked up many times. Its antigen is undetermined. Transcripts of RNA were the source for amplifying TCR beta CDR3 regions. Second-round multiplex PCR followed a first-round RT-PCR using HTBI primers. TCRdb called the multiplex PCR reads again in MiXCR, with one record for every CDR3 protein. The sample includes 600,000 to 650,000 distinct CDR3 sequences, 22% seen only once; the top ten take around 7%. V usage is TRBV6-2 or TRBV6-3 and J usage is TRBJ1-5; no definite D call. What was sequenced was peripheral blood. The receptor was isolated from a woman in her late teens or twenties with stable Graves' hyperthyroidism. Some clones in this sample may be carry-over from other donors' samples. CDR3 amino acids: CASSYSIFSNQPQHF. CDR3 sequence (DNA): TGTGCCAGCAGTTACTCGATTTTTAGCAATCAGCCCCAGCATTTT.